This T cell receptor beta chain was identified in a study of blood T cell repertoires in COVID-19 (dated by TCRdb to 2020 to 2022). For the study in its entirety: The collaborator samples originated in the United States, Italy and Spain and spanned the acute and convalescent phases of COVID-19. The material from the prospective study consisted of cDNA or gDNA derived from T cells, B-cell-depleted T cells, or PBMCs. Deeply sampled blood TCRbeta repertoires from subjects exposed to, actively infected with, or recovered from COVID-19 were included in the dataset. The repertoires were released in a freely available public database intended as a resource for research on the immune response to SARS-CoV-2. Samples came from the ongoing ImmuneRACE study (first 160 participants) plus 1,254 subjects from 6 global collaborators. The sample metadata nearly always contained a de-identified subject ID, COVID-19 status, age in years and sex. Where HLA class I and class II types were available, the types were taken from metadata supplied by the sample provider, not from assay-based typing. What the study reported, not specific to this receptor: Clinical and demographic metadata were provided uncurated, with the amount varying by source and participant.

Each collaborating institution followed its own protocols to collect whole blood in K2EDTA tubes. For TCRbeta analysis, collaborators shipped samples in one of three forms: frozen whole blood, isolated PBMCs, or DNA extracted from either of those sample types. Clipping removes 1 base from V and 4 bases from J, with 8 as the unmatched junction base count. CDR1 and CDR2 were assigned from the germline V gene as SGHTA and FQGTGA. The CDR3 has 17 amino acids, counting the end cysteine and phenylalanine. Only the CDR3 DNA is retained, 51 bases long and in frame from the first base. TCRbeta CDR3 regions were amplified from genomic DNA by means of the immunoSEQ Assay, a bias-controlled multiplex PCR. Regarding the original processing steps: The number of nucleated cells in each sample was estimated by amplification of reference gene primers within the assay. To quantify the absolute abundance of each unique TCRbeta CDR3 rearrangement, sequence reads were collapsed and filtered. For each sample, productive Simpson clonality was calculated as the square root of Simpson's diversity index across productive rearrangements. Imported from immuneACCESS, the table was reduced by TCRdb to in-frame sequences with V and J called. These copies leave out some clones; in studies compared against another copy, an unresolved V gene accounts for under half, and the cause of the remainder is not known. The V and J calls and clone size were taken over from that table, and D and trimming were inferred from the DNA. The sample table holds about 200,000 clones, of which over 75% were seen once. The top ten clonotypes cover approximately 6.1% of the sample.

On this clone itself: What antigen it recognizes has not been identified. Per-nucleotide qualities are absent, and no much larger clonotype sits a single base away.

The sequence derives from a man older than 75 with acute or convalescent COVID-19. The sequence joins TRBV7-3 to TRBJ2-1, with 9 bases aligning to TRBD2. Specimen: peripheral blood. The nucleotides read TGTGCCAGCAGCTTAATGGGGGGTCTAGCGGGATACAATGAGCAGTTCTTC. Its coded protein is CASSLMGGLAGYNEQFF.